This T cell receptor beta chain was recorded in a study of blood T cell repertoires in COVID-19. Overall study context: The United States, Italy and Spain supplied acute and convalescent COVID-19 samples. Sample material is recorded as cDNA or gDNA derived from T cells, B-cell-depleted T cells, or PBMCs.

Methods used by the authors: Quantification of nucleated cells was approximated via reference gene primer amplification. The assay was immunoSEQ multiplex PCR, and TCRdb's table has in-frame clones only and misses some. Clone size and the V and J calls come from that table; the DNA yielded D and trimming. Of around 300,000 clones in the sample, roughly 90% were seen once. Looked up from germline, CDR1 is SNHLY and CDR2 is FYNNEI. V lost 5 bases and J lost 6; bases outside the gene matches: 0. The CDR3 covers 12 residues. The clonotype originates from a man aged 50 to 60 with acute or convalescent COVID-19. The sequencing input was peripheral blood. The chain employs TRBV2 and TRBJ2-2; 7 bases align to TRBD2. As DNA, the CDR3 is TGTGCCAGCAGTCGGGAGGCCGGGGAGCTGTTTTTT. Translating it yields CASSREAGELFF.